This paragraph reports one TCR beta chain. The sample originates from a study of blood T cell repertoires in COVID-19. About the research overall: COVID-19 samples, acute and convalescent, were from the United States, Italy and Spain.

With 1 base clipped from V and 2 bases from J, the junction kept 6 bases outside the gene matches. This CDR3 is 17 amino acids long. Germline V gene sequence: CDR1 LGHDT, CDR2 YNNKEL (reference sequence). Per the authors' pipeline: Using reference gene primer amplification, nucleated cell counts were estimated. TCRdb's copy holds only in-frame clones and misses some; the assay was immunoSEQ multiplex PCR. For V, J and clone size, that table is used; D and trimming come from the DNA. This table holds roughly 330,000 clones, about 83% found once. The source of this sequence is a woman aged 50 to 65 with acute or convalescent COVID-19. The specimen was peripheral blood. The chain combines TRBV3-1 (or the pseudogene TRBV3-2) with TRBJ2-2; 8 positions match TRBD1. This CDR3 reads CASSQVFGQGNTGELFF. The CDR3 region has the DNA TGTGCCAGCAGCCAAGTCTTTGGACAGGGAAACACCGGGGAGCTGTTTTTT.